This T cell receptor (beta chain) appears in the sequencing data of a study of blood T cell repertoires in COVID-19. Study at large: Both acute and convalescent COVID-19 samples were obtained from the United States, Italy and Spain. From T cells, B-cell-depleted T cells, or PBMCs came the material, which was cDNA or gDNA.

CDR3 length equals 18 residues. J was trimmed by 6 bases and V by 3 bases; bases with no gene match: 20. Germline lookup yields CDR1 LGHNA and CDR2 YNFKEQ. Original processing notes: Amplification from reference gene primers served as the basis for estimated nucleated cell counts. Produced via immunoSEQ multiplex PCR; TCRdb's table is partial and in-frame only. That table is the source of V, J and clone size, and D and trimming were worked out from the DNA. This sample carries about 46,000 clones, about 85% of them seen once, and the ten largest clones take under 6.5%. Source material: peripheral blood. V is TRBV4-2 and J is TRBJ2-7, with 7 bases matching TRBD2. The origin of this receptor is a man aged 60 to 69 with acute or convalescent COVID-19. This chain's CDR3 is CASSHQPAAGLVWPEQYF. The CDR3 nucleotides are TGTGCCAGCAGCCACCAACCCGCTGCCGGACTAGTCTGGCCCGAGCAGTACTTC.